These 8 T cell receptor beta chains were sequenced from one sample in a study of cytomegalovirus exposure and HLA in healthy donors (dated by TCRdb to about 2017). Receptor amplification or capture employed the immunoSEQ multiplex PCR assay. The multiplex PCR relied on a mix of 60 forward primers for TCR Vbeta segments and 13 reverse primers for TCR Jbeta segments. TCRdb retrieved this table from immuneACCESS and kept in-frame rearrangements only. Not all clones are present; in checked studies, unresolved V genes account for under half, and no reason is known for the remainder. This sample's clone table shows 100,000 to 150,000 clones. About 2.7% of the sample is taken by the ten largest. Input material: PBMCs. The receptor source for this set is a man aged 25 to 40 in good health and CMV-seronegative.

The J gene is TRBJ2-7, the V gene TRBV7-2, with 7 bases identical to TRBD1. The V gene end was trimmed by 5 bases and the J gene end by 2 bases; junction bases not matched to a gene: 6. The CDR3 is made up of 14 amino acids. Germline loops: CDR1 SGHTA, CDR2 FQGNSA. In nucleotides, the CDR3 is TGTGCCAGCAGCCCGGGACAGCCTCCCTACGAGCAGTACTTC. Translation gives CASSPGQPPYEQYF.

The chain couples TRBV2 to TRBJ2-1; 7 positions agree with TRBD2. V gave up 3 bases and J gave up 14 bases; unmatched junction bases: 4. Germline assignment: CDR1 SNHLY and CDR2 FYNNEI. This CDR3 spans 11 amino acids. CDR3 DNA: TGTGCCAGCAGTGAGCGGACTAGTAAGTTCTTC. It specifies CASSERTSKFF.

As DNA, the CDR3 is TGTGCCAGCAGTGACGGGAAAGGACTAGTCGACGGTGAGCAGTTCTTC. Translated: CASSDGKGLVDGEQFF. The chain employs TRBV2 and TRBJ2-1, with 7 positions matching TRBD2. Germline CDR1 reads SNHLY; CDR2 reads FYNNEI. This CDR3 contains 16 residues. V lost 3 bases and J lost 9; bases outside the gene matches: 14.

This chain joins TRBV5-1 and TRBJ2-1, with TRBD2 as a possible D gene (6 bases). With 0 bases removed from V and 5 bases from J, the gap between germline ends came to 12 bases. Germline CDR1 and CDR2: SGHRS and YFSETQ. The CDR3 length is 15 residues. In nucleotides, the CDR3 is TGCGCCAGCAGCTTGGATGGCAGGGAGGACAATGAGCAGTTCTTC. It codes for CASSLDGREDNEQFF.

The chain joins TRBV30 to TRBJ1-1, with a weak D call TRBD1 (6 bases). This CDR3 has 13 amino acids. Germline V gene data show CDR1 as GTSNPN and CDR2 as SVGIG (reference sequence). V lost 0 bases, J lost 9 bases, and 14 bases lay in between. Here the CDR3 reads CAWSVQGMGKAFF. DNA of the CDR3: TGTGCCTGGAGTGTACAGGGAATGGGAAAAGCTTTCTTT. Drawing the rest from reference TRBV30 and TRBJ1-1, the complete variable domain is SQTIHQWPATLVQPVGSPLSLECTVEGTSNPNLYWYRQAAGRGLQLLFYSVGIGQISSEVPQNLSASRPQDRQFILSSKKLLLSDSGFYLCAWSVQGMGKAFFGQGTRLTVV.

The chain is built from TRBV10-3 and TRBJ1-1; the match to TRBD1 covers 11 bases. Germline lookup yields CDR1 ENHRY and CDR2 SYGVKD. J lost 8 bases, V lost 10 bases, and 6 bases had no gene match. The CDR3 consists of 12 residues. CDR3 protein: CATRTGGIEAFF. The CDR3 nucleotides are TGTGCCACGCGGACAGGGGGCATAGAAGCTTTCTTT.

The rearrangement uses TRBV14 and TRBJ1-4; no clear D gene. Trimming took 1 base from V and 7 from J, leaving 4 bases between them. The CDR3 sequence is 12 residues long. Germline V lookup: CDR1 SGHDN, CDR2 FVKESK. CDR3: CASSQGGEKLFF. CDR3 DNA sequence: TGTGCCAGCAGCCAAGGCGGTGAAAAACTGTTTTTT.

V and J are TRBV7-3 and TRBJ2-6; TRBD1 agrees at 7 bases. Germline CDR1 is SGHTA and CDR2 is FQGTGA. The CDR3 is made up of 18 amino acids. V lost 0 bases and J lost 0; bases outside the gene matches: 5. The CDR3 sequence is CASSLTGTVNSGANVLTF. CDR3 DNA: TGTGCCAGCAGCTTAACTGGGACAGTGAACTCTGGGGCCAACGTCCTGACTTTC.